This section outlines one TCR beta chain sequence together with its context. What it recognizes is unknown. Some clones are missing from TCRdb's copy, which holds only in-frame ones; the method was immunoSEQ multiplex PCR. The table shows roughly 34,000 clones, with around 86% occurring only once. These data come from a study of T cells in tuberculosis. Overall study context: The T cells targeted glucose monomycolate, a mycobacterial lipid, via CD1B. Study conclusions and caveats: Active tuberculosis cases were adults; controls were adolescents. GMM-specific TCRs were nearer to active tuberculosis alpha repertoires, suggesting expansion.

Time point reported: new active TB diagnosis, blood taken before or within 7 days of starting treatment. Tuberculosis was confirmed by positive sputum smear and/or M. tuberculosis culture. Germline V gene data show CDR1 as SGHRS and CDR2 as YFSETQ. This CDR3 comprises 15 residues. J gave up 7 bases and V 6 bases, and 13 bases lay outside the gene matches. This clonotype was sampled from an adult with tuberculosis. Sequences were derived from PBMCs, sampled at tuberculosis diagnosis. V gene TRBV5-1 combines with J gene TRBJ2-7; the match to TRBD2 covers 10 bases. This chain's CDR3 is CASTSGGPNQVEQYF. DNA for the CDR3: TGCGCCAGCACTAGCGGGGGCCCCAATCAGGTAGAGCAGTACTTC.